The 7 T cell receptor beta chains given below trace back to one sample, sequenced in a study of identical twins. TCRdb re-called the 5' RACE reads with MiXCR, one entry per CDR3 protein. The sample contains fewer than 550,000 distinct CDR3 sequences, roughly an eighth of which appear only once. This sample was also put to use in a study of yellow fever vaccine responses in identical twins.

The sequenced material came from CD4+ T cells sorted from blood. The receptors were gathered from a woman aged 18-29 years in good health.

The V call is TRBV3-1, the J call TRBJ2-1; TRBD2 aligns across 12 bases. The CDR3 has 16 residues. Germline V gene data show CDR1 as LGHDT and CDR2 as YNNKEL (reference sequence). The ends lost 4 bases at V and 9 bases at J; junction bases unmatched: 10. CDR3 sequence reads: CASSRLAGGPFGEQFF. Written as DNA, the CDR3 is TGTGCCAGCAGCCGTCTAGCGGGGGGGCCTTTCGGTGAGCAGTTCTTC.

Only a few counts were recorded for this clonotype. The chain combines TRBV20-1 with TRBJ2-3, with D possibly matching TRBD2 (6 bases). Trimming removed 3 bases from V and 6 bases from J, with 22 bases in between. Per germline, CDR1 DFQATT and CDR2 SNEGSKA (reference sequence). CDR3 size: 16 residues. The CDR3 nucleotides are TGCAGTGCTAGGGTGCCAGCGGGCCTAGGTTGGGATACGCAGTATTTT. Amino acids: CSARVPAGLGWDTQYF.

This clonotype was found many times. The chain combines TRBV28 with TRBJ2-2; D may be TRBD1 (5 bases). The CDR3 spans 15 residues. Germline V gives CDR1 MDHEN, CDR2 SYDVKM. V was shortened by 8 bases and J by 0 bases, with 13 bases between the two germline ends. The CDR3 loop is CASGVNRPNTGELFF. DNA for the CDR3: TGTGCCAGCGGTGTGAACAGGCCGAACACCGGGGAGCTGTTTTTT.

The chain joins TRBV10-3 to TRBJ2-1; 7 nucleotides agree with TRBD2. CDR3 length: 14 amino acids. The germline gives CDR1 ENHRY, CDR2 SYGVKD. J was trimmed by 4 bases and V by 6 bases; bases with no gene match: 6. For the CDR3, the DNA is TGTGCCATCAGGCGGGGGAACCAATACAATGAGCAGTTCTTC. Translated, it gives CAIRRGNQYNEQFF.

This clonotype has only a few counts. This rearrangement joins TRBV24-1 to TRBJ2-7; possible D gene TRBD2, 5 bases. From germline, CDR1 is KGHDR and CDR2 SFDVKD. CDR3 length equals 13 residues. Trimming cost V 4 bases and J 5 bases, with 11 bases left between them. The DNA for the CDR3 is TGTGCCACCAGTGACCCCAACGGGGACGAGCAGTACTTC. Encoded protein: CATSDPNGDEQYF.

V and J are TRBV2 and TRBJ2-1; 10 bases are a match to TRBD2. V was clipped by 4 bases and J by 5 bases; unmatched bases: 5. This CDR3 is 15 amino acids long. From germline, CDR1 is SNHLY and CDR2 FYNNEI. The CDR3 coding sequence is TGTGCCAGCAGTGGCGAGCGGGGGGGAAACAATGAGCAGTTCTTC. It codes for CASSGERGGNNEQFF.

This clonotype has a handful of counts. This chain uses TRBV12-3 or TRBV12-4 with TRBJ2-7; 7 nucleotides match TRBD1. The V segment lost 6 bases and the J segment 0 bases; nucleotides outside the gene matches: 5. The CDR3 loop spans 14 amino acids. As DNA, the CDR3 is TGTGCCAGCAGCCCAGGGGGTCCCTCCTACGAGCAGTACTTC. It encodes CASSPGGPSYEQYF.